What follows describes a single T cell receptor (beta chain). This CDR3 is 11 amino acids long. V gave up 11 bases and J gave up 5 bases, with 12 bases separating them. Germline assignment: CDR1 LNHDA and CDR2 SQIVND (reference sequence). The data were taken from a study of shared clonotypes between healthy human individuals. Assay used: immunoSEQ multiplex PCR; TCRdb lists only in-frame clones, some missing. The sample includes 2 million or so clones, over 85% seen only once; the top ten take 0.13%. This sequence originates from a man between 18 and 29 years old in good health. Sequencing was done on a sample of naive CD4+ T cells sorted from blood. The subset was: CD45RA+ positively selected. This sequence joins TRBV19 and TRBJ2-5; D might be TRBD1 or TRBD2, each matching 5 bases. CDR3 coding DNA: TGTGCCTCTGGGGGATGGGAGACCCAGTACTTC. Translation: CASGGWETQYF.